This passage covers 7 T cell receptor beta chains from one sample sequenced in a study of T cells expressing NK-cell markers (dated by TCRdb to about 2020). The method was 5' RACE. Reads for this sample came from an Illumina HiSeq 2000. TCRdb reprocessed the public reads and reports one entry per CDR3 protein sequence, without DNA. The sample table gives 200,000 to 300,000 distinct CDR3 sequences. 0.39% of the sample is held by the ten biggest clonotypes. The material sequenced was blood T cells: a sorted CD56 or NKG2C T cell subset, CD4+ or CD8+ T cells, or bulk PBMC T cells (not recorded which). The receptors were sampled from a man younger than 35 in good health. Donor details come from another sample of the same person, matched by shared clones.

The chain employs TRBV6-2 or TRBV6-3 and TRBJ2-4; TCRdb calls TRBD1, which cannot be checked without DNA. Germline CDR1 is MNHEY and CDR2 is SVGEGT. The CDR3 spans 16 residues. The CDR3 here is CASSYDRGRGENIQYF.

The chain combines TRBV19 with TRBJ2-1; absent DNA, TCRdb's TRBD2 call cannot be checked. Germline V gene sequence: CDR1 LNHDA, CDR2 SQIVND (reference sequence). The CDR3 loop spans 17 amino acids. The CDR3 sequence: CASRAELAGGIQWEQFF.

This chain links TRBV24-1 with TRBJ2-1; no DNA is available, so the TRBD2 call from TCRdb remains unchecked. The CDR3 spans 19 residues. Germline loops: CDR1 KGHDR, CDR2 SFDVKD. This CDR3 is CATSDPKGGKREVGNEQFF.

This chain connects TRBV11-2 to TRBJ2-3; absent DNA, TCRdb's TRBD2 call cannot be checked. In germline, CDR1 is SGHAT, CDR2 FQNNGV. The CDR3 is 19 amino acids. CDR3: CASSDGRLAGGPVTDTQYF.

This chain uses TRBV12-3 or TRBV12-4 with TRBJ2-1; TCRdb calls TRBD1, which cannot be checked without DNA. The CDR3 is 15 amino acids. The chain's CDR3 is CASKMVPGTNNEQFF.

This sequence joins TRBV10-3 and TRBJ1-1; TCRdb's D call of TRBD1 is untestable without DNA. The CDR3 loop spans 16 amino acids. CDR1 is ENHRY, CDR2 SYGVKD, per germline. The chain's CDR3 is CAISAGQGAMNTEAFF.

The chain carries TRBV12-3 or TRBV12-4 and TRBJ2-1; the D gene TCRdb calls, TRBD1, cannot be checked with no DNA. This CDR3 has 14 amino acids. CDR3: CASSFTGPGHEQFF.